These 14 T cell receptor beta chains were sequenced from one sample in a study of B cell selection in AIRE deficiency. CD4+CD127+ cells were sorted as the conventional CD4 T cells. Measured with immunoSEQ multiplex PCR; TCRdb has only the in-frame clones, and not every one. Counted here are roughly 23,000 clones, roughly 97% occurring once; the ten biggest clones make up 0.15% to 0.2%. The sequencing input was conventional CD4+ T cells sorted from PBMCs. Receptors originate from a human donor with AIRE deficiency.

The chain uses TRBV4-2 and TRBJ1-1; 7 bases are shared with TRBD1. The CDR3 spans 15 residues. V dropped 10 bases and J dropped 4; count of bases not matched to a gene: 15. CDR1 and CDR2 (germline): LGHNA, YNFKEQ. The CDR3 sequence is CATVRGGGGRTEAFF. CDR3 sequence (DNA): TGTGCCACGGTAAGAGGAGGGGGCGGCCGCACTGAAGCTTTCTTT.

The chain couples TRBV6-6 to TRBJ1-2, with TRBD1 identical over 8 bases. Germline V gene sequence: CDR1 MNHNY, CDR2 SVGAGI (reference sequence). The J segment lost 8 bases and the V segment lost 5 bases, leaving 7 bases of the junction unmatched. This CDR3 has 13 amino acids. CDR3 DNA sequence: TGTGCCAGCAGTCCCGGACAGGGCCGGGGCTACACCTTC. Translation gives CASSPGQGRGYTF.

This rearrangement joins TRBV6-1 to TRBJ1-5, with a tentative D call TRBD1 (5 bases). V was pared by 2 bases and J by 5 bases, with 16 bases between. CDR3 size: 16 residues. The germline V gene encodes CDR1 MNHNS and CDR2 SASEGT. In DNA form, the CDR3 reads TGTGCCAGCAGTGAAAATTTGATACAGGATTATCAGCCCCAGCATTTT. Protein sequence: CASSENLIQDYQPQHF.

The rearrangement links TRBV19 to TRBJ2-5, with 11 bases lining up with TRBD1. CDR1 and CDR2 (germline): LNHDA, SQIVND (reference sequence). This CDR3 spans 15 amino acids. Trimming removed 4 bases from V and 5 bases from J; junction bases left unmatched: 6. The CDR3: CASSNGQGAGETQYF. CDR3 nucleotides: TGTGCCAGTAGTAACGGACAGGGGGCGGGGGAGACCCAGTACTTC.

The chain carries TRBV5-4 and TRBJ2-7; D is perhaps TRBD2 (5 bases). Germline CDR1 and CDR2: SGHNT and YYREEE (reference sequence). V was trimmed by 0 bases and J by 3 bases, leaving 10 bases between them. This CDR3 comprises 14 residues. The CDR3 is CASSLESGYYEQYF. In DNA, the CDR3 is TGTGCCAGCAGCTTGGAAAGCGGTTACTACGAGCAGTACTTC.

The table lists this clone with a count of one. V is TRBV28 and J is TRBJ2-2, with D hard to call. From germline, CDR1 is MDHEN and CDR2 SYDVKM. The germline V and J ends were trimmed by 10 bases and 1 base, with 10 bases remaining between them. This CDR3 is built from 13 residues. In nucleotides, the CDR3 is TGTGCCACCAGAAGGGAGAACACCGGGGAGCTGTTTTTT. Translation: CATRRENTGELFF.

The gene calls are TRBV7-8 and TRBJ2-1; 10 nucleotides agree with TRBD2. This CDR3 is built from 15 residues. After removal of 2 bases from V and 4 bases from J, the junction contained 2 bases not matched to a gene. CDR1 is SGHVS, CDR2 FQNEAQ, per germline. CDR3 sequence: CASSLPSGSYNEQFF. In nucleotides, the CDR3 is TGTGCCAGCAGCTTACCTAGCGGGAGTTACAATGAGCAGTTCTTC.

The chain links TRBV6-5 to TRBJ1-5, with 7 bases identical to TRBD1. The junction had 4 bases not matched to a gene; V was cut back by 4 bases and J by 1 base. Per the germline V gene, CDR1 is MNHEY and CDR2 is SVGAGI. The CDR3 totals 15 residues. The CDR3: CASSSFRGSNQPQHF. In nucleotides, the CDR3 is TGTGCCAGCAGTTCGTTCAGGGGGAGCAATCAGCCCCAGCATTTT.

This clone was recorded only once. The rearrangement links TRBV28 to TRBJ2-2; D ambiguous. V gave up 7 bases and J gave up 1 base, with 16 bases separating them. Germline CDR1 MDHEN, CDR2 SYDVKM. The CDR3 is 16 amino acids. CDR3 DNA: TGTGCCAGCATGAGCGAAGAAGGTCTGAACACCGGGGAGCTGTTTTTT. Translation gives CASMSEEGLNTGELFF.

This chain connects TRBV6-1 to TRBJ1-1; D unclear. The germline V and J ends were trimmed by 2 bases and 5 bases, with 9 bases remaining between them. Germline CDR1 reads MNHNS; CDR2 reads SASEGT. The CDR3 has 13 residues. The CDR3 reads CASSEIEGTEAFF. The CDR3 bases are TGTGCCAGCAGTGAAATCGAAGGGACTGAAGCTTTCTTT.

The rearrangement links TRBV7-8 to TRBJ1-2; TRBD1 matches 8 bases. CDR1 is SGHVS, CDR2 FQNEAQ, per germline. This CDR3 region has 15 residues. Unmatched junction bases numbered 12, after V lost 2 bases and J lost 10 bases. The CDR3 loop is CASSLTRTGLGSYTF. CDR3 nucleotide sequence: TGTGCCAGCAGCTTAACTCGGACAGGGCTGGGGTCCTACACCTTC.

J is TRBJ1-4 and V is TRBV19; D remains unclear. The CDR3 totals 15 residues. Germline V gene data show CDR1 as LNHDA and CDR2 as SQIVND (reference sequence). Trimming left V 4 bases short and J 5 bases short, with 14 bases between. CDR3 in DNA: TGTGCCAGTAGTAGAGGAGGGAGCGGCAATGAAAAACTGTTTTTT. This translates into CASSRGGSGNEKLFF. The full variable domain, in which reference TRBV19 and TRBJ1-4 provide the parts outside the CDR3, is DGGITQSPKYLFRKEGQNVTLSCEQNLNHDAMYWYRQDPGQGLRLIYYSQIVNDFQKGDIAEGYSVSREKKESFPLTVTSAQKNPTAFYLCASSRGGSGNEKLFFGSGTQLSVL.

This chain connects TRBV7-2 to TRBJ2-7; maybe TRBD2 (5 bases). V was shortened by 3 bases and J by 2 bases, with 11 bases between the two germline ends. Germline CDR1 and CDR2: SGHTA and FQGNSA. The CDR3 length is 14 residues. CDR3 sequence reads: CASSLGRMAYEQYF. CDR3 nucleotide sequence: TGTGCCAGCAGCTTGGGGAGAATGGCCTACGAGCAGTACTTC. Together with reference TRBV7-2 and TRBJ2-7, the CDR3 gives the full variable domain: GAGVSQSPSNKVTEKGKDVELRCDPISGHTALYWYRQSLGQGLEFLIYFQGNSAPDKSGLPSDRFSAERTGGSVSTLTIQRTQQEDSAVYLCASSLGRMAYEQYFGPGTRLTVT.

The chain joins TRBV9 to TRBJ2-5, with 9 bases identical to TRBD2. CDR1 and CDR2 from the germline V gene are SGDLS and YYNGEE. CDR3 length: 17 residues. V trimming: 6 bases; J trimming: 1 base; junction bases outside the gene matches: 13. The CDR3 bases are TGTGCCAGCACCCCCAAGGAGGCTAGCGGGACCCAAGAGACCCAGTACTTC. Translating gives CASTPKEASGTQETQYF.